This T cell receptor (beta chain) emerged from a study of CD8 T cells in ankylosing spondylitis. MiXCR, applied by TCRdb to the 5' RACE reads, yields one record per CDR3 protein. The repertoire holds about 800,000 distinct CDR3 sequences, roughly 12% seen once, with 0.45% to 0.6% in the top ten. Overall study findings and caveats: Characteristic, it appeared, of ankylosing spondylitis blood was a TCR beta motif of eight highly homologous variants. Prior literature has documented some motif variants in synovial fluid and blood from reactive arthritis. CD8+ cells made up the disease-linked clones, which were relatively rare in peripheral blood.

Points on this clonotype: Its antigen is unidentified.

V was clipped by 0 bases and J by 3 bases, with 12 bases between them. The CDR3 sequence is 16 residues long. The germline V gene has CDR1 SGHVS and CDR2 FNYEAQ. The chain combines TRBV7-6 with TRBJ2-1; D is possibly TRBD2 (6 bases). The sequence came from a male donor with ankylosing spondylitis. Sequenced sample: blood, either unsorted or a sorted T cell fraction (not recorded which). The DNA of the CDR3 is TGTGCCAGCAGCTTAGCCGGGGGACCGGACTACAATGAGCAGTTCTTC. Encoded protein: CASSLAGGPDYNEQFF.